This T cell receptor (beta chain) was obtained from a study of blood T cell repertoires in COVID-19. Clinical histories supplied by participants themselves formed the basis of cohort assignment. Cohort 3 donors were reported recovered after two negative PCRs, clearance, or symptom resolution. Germline values: CDR1 GTSNPN, CDR2 SVGIG (reference sequence). Between the trimmed V and J ends, which lost 2 bases and 0 bases, there was a span of 10 bases. This CDR3 is 14 amino acids long. Assay: immunoSEQ multiplex PCR; the TCRdb copy retains only in-frame clones and omits some. Of hundreds of thousands of clones in the sample, more than 75% were seen once.

This chain joins TRBV30 and TRBJ1-2; D remains ambiguous. Sequencing was carried out using PBMCs or T cells enriched from blood (not recorded which). The clonotype originates from a woman between 25 and 40 years old who had recovered from COVID-19. CDR3 DNA: TGTGCCTGGAGTCACCAGTCTTCTAACTATGGCTACACCTTC. It encodes CAWSHQSSNYGYTF.